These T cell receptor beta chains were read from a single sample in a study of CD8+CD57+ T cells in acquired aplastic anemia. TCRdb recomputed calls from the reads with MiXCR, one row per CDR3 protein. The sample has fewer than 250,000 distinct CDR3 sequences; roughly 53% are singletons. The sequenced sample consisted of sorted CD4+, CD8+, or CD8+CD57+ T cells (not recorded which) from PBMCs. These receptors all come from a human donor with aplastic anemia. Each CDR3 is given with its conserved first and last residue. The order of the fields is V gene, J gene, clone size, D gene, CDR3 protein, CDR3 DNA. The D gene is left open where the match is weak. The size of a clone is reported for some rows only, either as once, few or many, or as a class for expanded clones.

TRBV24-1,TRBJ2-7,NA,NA,CASSLHHYEQYF,TGTGCCAGCAGCTTGCACCACTACGAGCAGTACTTC
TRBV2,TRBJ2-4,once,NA,CASSWAGEGNIQYF,TGTGCCAGCAGTTGGGCAGGGGAAGGAAACATTCAGTACTTC
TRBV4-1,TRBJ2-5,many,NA,CASSQVMSQETQYF,TGCGCCAGCAGCCAAGTGATGAGCCAAGAGACCCAGTACTTC
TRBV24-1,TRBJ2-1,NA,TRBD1,CATSEADRDAGGEQFF,TGTGCCACCAGTGAAGCGGACAGGGATGCCGGGGGTGAGCAGTTCTTC
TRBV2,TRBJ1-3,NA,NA,CASSDSGSSGNTIYF,TGTGCCAGCAGTGACTCTGGAAGCTCTGGAAACACCATATATTTT
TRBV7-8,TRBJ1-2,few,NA,CASSLAGPGYDYTF,TGTGCCAGCAGCTTAGCCGGGCCCGGTTATGACTACACCTTC
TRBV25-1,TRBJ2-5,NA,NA,CASSHPVVWYQETQYF,TGTGCCAGCAGCCACCCAGTCGTCTGGTACCAAGAGACCCAGTACTTC
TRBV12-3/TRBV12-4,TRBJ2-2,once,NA,CASTPTGELFF,TGTGCCAGCACTCCCACCGGGGAGCTGTTTTTT
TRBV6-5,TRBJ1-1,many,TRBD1,CASQTGEGVLQAFF,TGTGCCAGTCAAACAGGGGAAGGGGTTCTCCAAGCTTTCTTT
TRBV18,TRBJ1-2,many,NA,CASSPAGSGYTF,TGTGCCAGCTCACCAGCGGGGAGTGGCTACACCTTC
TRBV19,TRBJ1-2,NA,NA,CASGVTRGGYGYTF,TGTGCCAGTGGTGTCACAAGGGGTGGATATGGCTACACCTTC
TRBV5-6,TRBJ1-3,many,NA,CASSPNQGNTIYF,TGTGCCAGCAGCCCTAATCAGGGAAACACCATATATTTT
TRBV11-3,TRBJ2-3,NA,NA,CASSIGGEGTQYF,TGTGCCAGCAGCATAGGAGGGGAAGGTACGCAGTATTTT
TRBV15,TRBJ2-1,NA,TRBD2,CATSPRGDSYNEQFF,TGTGCCACCAGTCCCCGGGGGGATAGCTACAATGAGCAGTTCTTC
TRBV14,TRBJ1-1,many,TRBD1,CASSLNPGTVNTEAFF,TGTGCCAGCAGCCTAAACCCCGGGACAGTGAACACTGAAGCTTTCTTT
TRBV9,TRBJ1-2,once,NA,CASSGKTVYGYTF,TGTGCCAGCAGCGGTAAGACAGTCTATGGCTACACCTTC
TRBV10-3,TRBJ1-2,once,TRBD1,CAISEVGQGAGYTF,TGTGCCATCAGTGAGGTAGGACAGGGAGCTGGCTACACCTTC
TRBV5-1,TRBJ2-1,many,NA,CASSLGIETYNEQFF,TGCGCCAGCAGCTTGGGGATCGAAACCTACAATGAGCAGTTCTTC
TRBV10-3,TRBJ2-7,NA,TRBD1,CASSPSGQGGVEQYF,TGTGCCAGCAGTCCCTCGGGACAGGGGGGCGTCGAGCAGTACTTC
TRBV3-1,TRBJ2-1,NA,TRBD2,CASGIAGGTNNEQFF,TGTGCCAGCGGCATCGCGGGGGGGACAAACAATGAGCAGTTCTTC
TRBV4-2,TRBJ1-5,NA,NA,CASSPGQSNQPQHF,TGTGCCAGCAGCCCAGGCCAGAGCAATCAGCCCCAGCATTTT
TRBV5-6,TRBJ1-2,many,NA,CASSYRTRGNGYTF,TGTGCCAGCAGCTATCGGACACGGGGTAACGGCTACACCTTC
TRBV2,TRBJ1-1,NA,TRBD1,CASSQDRGGATEAFF,TGTGCCAGCAGCCAGGACAGGGGGGGCGCAACTGAAGCTTTCTTT
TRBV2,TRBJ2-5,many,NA,CASSEQEETQYF,TGTGCCAGCAGTGAACAGGAAGAGACCCAGTACTTC
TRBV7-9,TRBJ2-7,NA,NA,CARGTSSYEQYF,TGTGCCAGAGGGACCAGCTCCTACGAGCAGTACTTC
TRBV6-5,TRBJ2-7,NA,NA,CASSYGTPRDEQYF,TGTGCCAGCAGTTATGGGACTCCGAGGGACGAGCAGTACTTC
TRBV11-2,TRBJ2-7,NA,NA,CASEDHPDEQYF,TGTGCCTCGGAGGACCACCCTGACGAGCAGTACTTC
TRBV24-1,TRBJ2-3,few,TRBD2,CATSDRRGVVNTQYF,TGTGCCACCAGTGATCGCCGGGGGGTCGTGAATACGCAGTATTTT
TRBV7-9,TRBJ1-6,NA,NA,CASSPTGQSPLHF,TGCGCCAGCAGCCCGACAGGTCAGAGTCCCCTCCACTTT
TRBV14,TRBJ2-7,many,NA,CASSRGLGEQYF,TGTGCCAGCAGCCGAGGCCTAGGCGAGCAGTACTTC
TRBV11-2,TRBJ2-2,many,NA,CASSLDLAGELFF,TGTGCCAGCAGCTTAGATCTGGCCGGGGAGCTGTTTTTT
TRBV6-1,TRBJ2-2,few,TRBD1,CASSERQGFTGELFF,TGTGCCAGCAGTGAACGACAGGGTTTCACCGGGGAGCTGTTTTTT
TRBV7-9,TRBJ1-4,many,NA,CASSSRPGRQNEKLFF,TGTGCCAGCAGCTCTCGTCCGGGGAGGCAGAATGAAAAACTGTTTTTT
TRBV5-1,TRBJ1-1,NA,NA,CASSLPGANTEAFF,TGCGCCAGCAGCTTGCCAGGGGCTAACACTGAAGCTTTCTTT
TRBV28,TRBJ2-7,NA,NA,CASTTGAFYEQYF,TGTGCCAGCACGACGGGGGCCTTTTACGAGCAGTACTTC
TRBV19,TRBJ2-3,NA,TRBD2,CASSLLLRTSGGTDTQYF,TGTGCCAGCAGCTTGCTCCTTCGGACTAGCGGGGGCACAGATACGCAGTATTTT
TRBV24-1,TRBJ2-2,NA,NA,CATSGGAINTGELFF,TGTGCCACCAGTGGGGGCGCTATAAACACCGGGGAGCTGTTTTTT
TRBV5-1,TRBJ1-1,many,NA,CASSPEIPGSTEAFF,TGCGCCAGCAGCCCGGAGATACCAGGGTCCACTGAAGCTTTCTTT
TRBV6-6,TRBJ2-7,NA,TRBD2,CASTQAGTEQYF,TGCGCCAGCACGCAAGCGGGAACCGAGCAGTACTTC
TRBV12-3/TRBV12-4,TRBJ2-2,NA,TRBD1,CASNWDRGHSGELFF,TGTGCCAGTAATTGGGACAGGGGCCATAGCGGGGAGCTGTTCTTT
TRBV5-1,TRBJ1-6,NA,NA,CASSRDSGANSPLHF,TGCGCCAGCAGCCGGGACTCTGGGGCGAATTCACCCCTCCACTTT
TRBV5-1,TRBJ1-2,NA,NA,CASSLGRLRGYTF,TGCGCCAGCAGCTTGGGCAGGCTACGGGGCTACACCTTC
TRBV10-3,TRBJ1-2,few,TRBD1,CAIRRPGQGYGYTF,TGTGCCATCAGAAGACCGGGACAGGGTTATGGCTACACCTTC
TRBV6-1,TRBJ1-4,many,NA,CASSLGRLEKLFF,TGTGCCAGCAGTTTAGGGAGGCTTGAAAAACTGTTTTTT
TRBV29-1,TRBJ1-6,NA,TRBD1,CSVKKGDSNSPLHF,TGCAGCGTTAAAAAAGGGGACAGTAATTCACCCCTCCACTTT
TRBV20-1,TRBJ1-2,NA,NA,CSARDQRGPDGYTF,TGCAGTGCTAGAGATCAAAGAGGTCCGGATGGCTACACCTTC
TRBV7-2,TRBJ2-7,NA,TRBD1,CASSHPSDRPYEQYF,TGTGCCAGCAGCCACCCCTCGGACAGGCCCTACGAGCAGTACTTC
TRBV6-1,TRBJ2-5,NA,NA,CASSENLQETQYF,TGTGCCAGCAGTGAAAATTTACAAGAGACCCAGTACTTC
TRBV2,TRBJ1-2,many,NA,CASSIAAGYGYTF,TGTGCCAGCAGTATAGCGGCGGGCTATGGCTACACCTTC
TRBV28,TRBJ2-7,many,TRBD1,CASSTTGVGAYEQYF,TGTGCCAGCAGTACTACAGGGGTAGGGGCCTACGAGCAGTACTTC
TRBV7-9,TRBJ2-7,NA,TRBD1,CASSSGTGTFYEQYF,TGTGCCAGCAGCTCCGGGACAGGAACCTTCTACGAGCAGTACTTC
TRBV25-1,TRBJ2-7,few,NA,CASRAGAFYEQYF,TGTGCCAGCAGGGCGGGGGCCTTCTACGAGCAGTACTTC